This T cell receptor beta chain emerged from a study of T cell responses to AZD1222 COVID-19 vaccine. V lost 5 bases, J lost 3 bases, and 10 bases stayed unmatched. The CDR3 is 16 amino acids. Germline V gene data show CDR1 as LNHDA and CDR2 as SQIVND (reference sequence). This table comes from immunoSEQ multiplex PCR, and its TCRdb copy is limited to in-frame clones, with some not included. The sample holds some 170,000 clones, about 92% seen once. This sequence was found in an adult in good health. The chain uses TRBV19 and TRBJ1-5, with 7 bases matching TRBD1. The sequences come from peripheral blood, collected on day 0 of AZD1222 vaccination. CDR3 in DNA: TGTGCCAGTAGTTACCGTGCGGACAGGAACAATCAGCCCCAGCATTTT. It codes for CASSYRADRNNQPQHF.